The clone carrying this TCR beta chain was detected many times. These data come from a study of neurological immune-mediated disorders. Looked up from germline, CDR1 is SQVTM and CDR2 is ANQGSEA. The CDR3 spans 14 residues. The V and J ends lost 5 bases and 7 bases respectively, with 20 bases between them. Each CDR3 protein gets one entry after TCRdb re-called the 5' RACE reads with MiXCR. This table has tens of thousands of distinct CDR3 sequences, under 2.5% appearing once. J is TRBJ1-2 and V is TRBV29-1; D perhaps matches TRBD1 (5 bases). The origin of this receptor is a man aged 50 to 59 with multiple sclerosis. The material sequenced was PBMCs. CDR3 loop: CSVYRDLVGGGYTF. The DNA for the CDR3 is TGCAGCGTTTACCGGGACTTGGTGGGTGGTGGCTACACCTTC.